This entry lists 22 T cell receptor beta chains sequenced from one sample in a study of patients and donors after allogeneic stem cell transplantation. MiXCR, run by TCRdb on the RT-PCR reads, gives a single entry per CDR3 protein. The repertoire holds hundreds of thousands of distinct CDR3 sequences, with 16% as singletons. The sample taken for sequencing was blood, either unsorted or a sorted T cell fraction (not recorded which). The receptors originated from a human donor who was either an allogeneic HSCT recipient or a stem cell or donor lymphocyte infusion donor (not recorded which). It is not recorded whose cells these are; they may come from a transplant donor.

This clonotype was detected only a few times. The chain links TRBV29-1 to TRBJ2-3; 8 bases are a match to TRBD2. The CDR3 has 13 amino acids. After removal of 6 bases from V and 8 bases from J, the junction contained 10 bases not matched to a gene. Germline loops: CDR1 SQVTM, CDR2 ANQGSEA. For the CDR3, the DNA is TGCAGCGTCCCCAGCGGGGGAAGGGGTACGCAGTATTTT. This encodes CSVPSGGRGTQYF.

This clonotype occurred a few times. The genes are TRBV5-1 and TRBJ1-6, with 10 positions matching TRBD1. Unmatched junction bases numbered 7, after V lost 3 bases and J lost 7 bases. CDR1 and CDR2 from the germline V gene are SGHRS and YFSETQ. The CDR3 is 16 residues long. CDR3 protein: CASSSYPDRGNSPLHF. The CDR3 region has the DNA TGCGCCAGCAGCTCGTACCCGGACAGGGGGAATTCACCCCTCCACTTT.

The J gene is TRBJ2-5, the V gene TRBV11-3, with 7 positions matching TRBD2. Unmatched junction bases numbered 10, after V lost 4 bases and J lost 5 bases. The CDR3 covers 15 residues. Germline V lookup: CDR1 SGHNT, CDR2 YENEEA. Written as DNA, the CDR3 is TGTGCCAGCAGCTGGGCGGGGAGGGCGTCTGAGACCCAGTACTTC. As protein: CASSWAGRASETQYF.

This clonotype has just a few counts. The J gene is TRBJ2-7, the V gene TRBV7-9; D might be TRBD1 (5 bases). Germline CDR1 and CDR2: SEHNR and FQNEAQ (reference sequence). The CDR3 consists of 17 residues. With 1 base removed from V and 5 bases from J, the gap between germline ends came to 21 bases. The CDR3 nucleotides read TGTGCCAGCAGCTTAGGGGGTTGGCGGAAAGGGGCTAACGAGCAGTACTTC. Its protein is CASSLGGWRKGANEQYF.

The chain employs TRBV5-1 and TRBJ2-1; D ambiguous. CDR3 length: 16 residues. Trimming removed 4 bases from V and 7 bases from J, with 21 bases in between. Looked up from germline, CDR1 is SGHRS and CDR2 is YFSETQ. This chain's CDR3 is CASSDRLRQVSNEQFF. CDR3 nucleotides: TGCGCCAGCAGCGATCGGCTGCGTCAAGTTTCAAATGAGCAGTTCTTC.

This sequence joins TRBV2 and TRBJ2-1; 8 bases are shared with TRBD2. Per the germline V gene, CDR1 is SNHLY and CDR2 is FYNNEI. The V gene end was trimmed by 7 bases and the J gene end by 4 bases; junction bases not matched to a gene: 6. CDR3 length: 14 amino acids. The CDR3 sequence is CASIKAGVYNEQFF. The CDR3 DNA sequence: TGTGCCAGCATTAAAGCGGGAGTGTACAATGAGCAGTTCTTC.

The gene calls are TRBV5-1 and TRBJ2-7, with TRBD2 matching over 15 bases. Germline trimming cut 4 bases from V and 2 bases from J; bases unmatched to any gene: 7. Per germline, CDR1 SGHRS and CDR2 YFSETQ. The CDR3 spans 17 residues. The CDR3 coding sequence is TGCGCCAGCAGCCCATCCAGGACTAGCGGGAGGGCCTACGAGCAGTACTTC. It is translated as CASSPSRTSGRAYEQYF.

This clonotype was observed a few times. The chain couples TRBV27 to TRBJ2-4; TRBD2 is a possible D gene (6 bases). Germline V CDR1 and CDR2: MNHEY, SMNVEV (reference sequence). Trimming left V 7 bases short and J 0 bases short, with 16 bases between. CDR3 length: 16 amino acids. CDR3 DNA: TGTGCCAGCATTCACCGGGACTCTGTAGCCAAAAACATTCAGTACTTC. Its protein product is CASIHRDSVAKNIQYF.

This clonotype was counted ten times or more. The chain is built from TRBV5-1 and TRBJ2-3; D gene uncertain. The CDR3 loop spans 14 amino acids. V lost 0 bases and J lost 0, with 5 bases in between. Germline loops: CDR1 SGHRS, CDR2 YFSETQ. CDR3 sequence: CASSLVPSTDTQYF. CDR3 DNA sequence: TGCGCCAGCAGCTTGGTCCCCAGCACAGATACGCAGTATTTT.

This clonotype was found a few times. CDR3 loop: CSARDRGGGKNIQYF. The CDR3, as DNA: TGCAGTGCTAGAGACAGAGGAGGCGGCAAAAACATTCAGTACTTC. The V call is TRBV20-1, the J call TRBJ2-4, with D possibly being TRBD2 (5 bases). Germline V gene data show CDR1 as DFQATT and CDR2 as SNEGSKA (reference sequence). Trimming stripped 0 bases from V and 3 bases from J, with 12 bases between. CDR3 length: 15 amino acids.

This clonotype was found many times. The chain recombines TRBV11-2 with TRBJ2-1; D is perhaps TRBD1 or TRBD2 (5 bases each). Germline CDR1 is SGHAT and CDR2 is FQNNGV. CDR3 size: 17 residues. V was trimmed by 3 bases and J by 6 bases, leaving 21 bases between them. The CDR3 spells CASSFTGRVSTGNEQFF. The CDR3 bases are TGTGCCAGCAGCTTTACGGGGCGGGTGTCGACCGGCAATGAGCAGTTCTTC.

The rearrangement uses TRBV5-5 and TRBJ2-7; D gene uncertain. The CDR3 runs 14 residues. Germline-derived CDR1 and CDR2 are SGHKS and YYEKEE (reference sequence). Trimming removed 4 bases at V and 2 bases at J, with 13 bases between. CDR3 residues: CASSPLGSTYEQYF. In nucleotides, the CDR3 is TGTGCCAGCAGCCCCCTTGGGTCAACCTACGAGCAGTACTTC.

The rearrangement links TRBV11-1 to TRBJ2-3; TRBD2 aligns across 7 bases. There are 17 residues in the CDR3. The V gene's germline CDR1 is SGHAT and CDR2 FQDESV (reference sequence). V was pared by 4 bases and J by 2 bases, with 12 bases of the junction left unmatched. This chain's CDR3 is CASSWGLKAGITDTQYF. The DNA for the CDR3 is TGTGCCAGCAGCTGGGGTCTCAAAGCGGGGATCACAGATACGCAGTATTTT.

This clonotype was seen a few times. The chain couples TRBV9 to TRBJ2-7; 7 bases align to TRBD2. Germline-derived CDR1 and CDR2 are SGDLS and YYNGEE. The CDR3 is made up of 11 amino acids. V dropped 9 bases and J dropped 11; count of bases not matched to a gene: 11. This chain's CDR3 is CANDGARGKYF. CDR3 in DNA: TGTGCCAACGATGGGGCGCGGGGGAAGTACTTC.

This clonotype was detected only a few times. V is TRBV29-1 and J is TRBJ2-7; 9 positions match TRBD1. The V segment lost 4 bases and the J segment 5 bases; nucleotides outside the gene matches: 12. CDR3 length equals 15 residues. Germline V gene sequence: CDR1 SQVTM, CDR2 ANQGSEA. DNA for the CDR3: TGCAGCGTTGCTTTTTTGGGACAGGGTCGAGACGAGCAGTACTTC. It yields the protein CSVAFLGQGRDEQYF.

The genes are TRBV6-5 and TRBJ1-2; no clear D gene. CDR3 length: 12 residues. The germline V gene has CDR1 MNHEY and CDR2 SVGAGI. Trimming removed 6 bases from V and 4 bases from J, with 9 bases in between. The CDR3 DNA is TGTGCCAGCAGGTCAGCCTCCTATGGCTACACCTTC. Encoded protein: CASRSASYGYTF.

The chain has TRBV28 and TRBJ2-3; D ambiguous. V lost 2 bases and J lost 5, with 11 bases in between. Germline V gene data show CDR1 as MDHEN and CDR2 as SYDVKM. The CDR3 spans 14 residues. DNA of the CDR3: TGTGCCAGCAGTTTACCCTCCGTCCGAGATACGCAGTATTTT. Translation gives CASSLPSVRDTQYF.

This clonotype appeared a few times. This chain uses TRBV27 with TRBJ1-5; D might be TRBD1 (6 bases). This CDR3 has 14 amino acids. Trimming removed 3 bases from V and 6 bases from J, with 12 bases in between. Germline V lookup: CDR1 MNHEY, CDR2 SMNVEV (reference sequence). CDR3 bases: TGTGCCAGCAGTTTCAAGGGGGTTGCTCAGCCCCAGCATTTT. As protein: CASSFKGVAQPQHF.

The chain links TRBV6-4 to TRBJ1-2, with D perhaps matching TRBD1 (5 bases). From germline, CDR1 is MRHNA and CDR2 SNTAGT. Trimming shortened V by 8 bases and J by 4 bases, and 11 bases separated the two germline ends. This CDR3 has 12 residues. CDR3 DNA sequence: TGTGCCAGCTTTCGGCAGGGCTATGGCTACACCTTC. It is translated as CASFRQGYGYTF.

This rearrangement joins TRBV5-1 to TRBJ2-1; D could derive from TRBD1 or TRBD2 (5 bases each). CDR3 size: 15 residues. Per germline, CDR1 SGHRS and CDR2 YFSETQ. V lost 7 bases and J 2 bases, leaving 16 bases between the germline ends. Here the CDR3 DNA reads TGCGCCAGCTTCACGGGGTCAGGGACCTACAATGAGCAGTTCTTC. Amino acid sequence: CASFTGSGTYNEQFF.

CDR3 in amino acids: CSARDSRHKNQPQHF. The CDR3 bases are TGCAGTGCTAGAGATAGTAGGCACAAGAATCAGCCCCAGCATTTT. The chain has TRBV20-1 and TRBJ1-5; D gene unclear. The germline V gene has CDR1 DFQATT and CDR2 SNEGSKA (reference sequence). The CDR3 runs to 15 residues. Between the trimmed V and J ends, which lost 0 bases and 4 bases, there was a span of 13 bases.

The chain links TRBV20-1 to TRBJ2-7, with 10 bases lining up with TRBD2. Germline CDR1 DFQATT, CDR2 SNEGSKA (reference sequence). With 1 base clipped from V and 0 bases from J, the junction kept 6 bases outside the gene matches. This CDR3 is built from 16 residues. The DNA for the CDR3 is TGCAGTGCTAGAGCCGTAGCGGGAGGTGTCTCCTACGAGCAGTACTTC. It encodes CSARAVAGGVSYEQYF.